This record looks at one T cell receptor (beta chain) sequence and its context. The data were produced by immunoSEQ multiplex PCR, yet TCRdb's version contains in-frame clones alone and is incomplete. Among 270,000 or so clones listed, about 90% were seen once. The source of the sample is a study of blood T cell repertoires in COVID-19. The material sequenced was peripheral blood. This receptor was taken from an older woman with COVID-19, enrolled during active disease.

The DNA of the CDR3 is TGTGCCAGCAGTGAGTCAGGGTCCTCACCCCTCCACTTT. Protein sequence: CASSESGSSPLHF. The chain combines TRBV6-1 with TRBJ1-6; D possibly corresponds to TRBD1 (5 bases). V was cut by 3 bases and J by 10 bases, with 10 bases left in between. The CDR3 contains 13 residues. Germline V lookup: CDR1 MNHNS, CDR2 SASEGT.